One T cell receptor beta chain is described in this entry. This specimen includes other DNA sequences encoding the same CDR3. TCRdb's copy holds only in-frame clones and misses some; the assay was immunoSEQ multiplex PCR. The sample carries more than 250,000 clones, just over 85% recorded once. This entry belongs to a study of blood T cell repertoires in COVID-19. The ends were cut back, 0 bases at V and 6 bases at J, with 8 bases in the middle. The CDR3 loop spans 13 amino acids. Germline CDR1 is SGHRS and CDR2 is YFSETQ. The material sequenced was PBMCs or T cells enriched from blood (not recorded which). J is TRBJ2-3 and V is TRBV5-1; D call uncertain. This sequence was found in a woman younger than 35 who had recovered from COVID-19. CDR3 sequence (DNA): TGCGCCAGCAGCTTGGAGTTCGGGGATACGCAGTATTTT. Encoded protein: CASSLEFGDTQYF.